The clone carrying this T cell receptor beta chain was counted only a few times. Data came from immunoSEQ multiplex PCR; TCRdb stores just in-frame clones and leaves some out. The data show 95,000 to 150,000 clones, with about nine tenths seen just once and around 9% held by the top ten. Looked up from germline, CDR1 is MGHDK and CDR2 is SYGVNS. The ends were cut back, 2 bases at V and 4 bases at J, with 18 bases in the middle. The length of the CDR3 is 17 residues. These data are taken from a study of control samples from healthy donors and cancer patients. The chain joins TRBV25-1 to TRBJ1-3; D might be TRBD1 (5 bases). The sequence was obtained from a man aged 35 to 55 in good health. Material for sequencing was blood. The CDR3 reads CASSEESTVGIGNTIYF. The CDR3 bases are TGTGCCAGCAGTGAAGAGTCGACAGTGGGAATAGGAAACACCATATATTTT.